The source of this T cell receptor (beta chain) is a study of OX40 agonist ivuxolimab in advanced cancers. Looking at the study overall: Patients enrolled in dose escalation were diagnosed with hepatocellular carcinoma, melanoma, renal cell or head and neck cancer. With a range of about 20 to 79, age averaged approximately 64 years, and approximately 83% were male.

Looked up from germline, CDR1 is SGHRS and CDR2 is YFSETQ. The ends lost 4 bases at V and 10 bases at J; junction bases unmatched: 13. The CDR3 totals 16 residues. Overall study findings and caveats: Both blood CD4+ and CD8+ T cells showed clonal growth by week 6 at 0.1 to 3.0 mg/kg. Researchers report that CD8+ T cells had, on average, more expanded clones than CD4+.

Libraries were prepared by immunoSEQ multiplex PCR; TCRdb keeps only in-frame clonotypes and omits some of them. The profile shows some 58,000 clones, roughly 85% of them singletons. With regard to this clone: Its antigen is not known.

V usage is TRBV5-1 and J usage is TRBJ1-4, with 10 bases matching TRBD1. This TCR came from an adult with an advanced solid tumor such as melanoma, head and neck, liver or kidney cancer. The specimen comprised CD4+ or CD8+ T cells sorted from blood, sampled in a trial of the OX40 agonist ivuxolimab. CDR3 nucleotides: TGCGCCAGCAGCGACCGGCCGGGACAGGGGACCGGAAAACTGTTTTTT. Translated: CASSDRPGQGTGKLFF.